A single sample gave rise to the 3 T cell receptor beta chains below, sequenced in a study of T cell clones after liver transplantation. Profiling relied on immunoSEQ multiplex PCR, and the TCRdb table lists in-frame clones only, not all of them. This sample has roughly 120,000 clones, with less than 95% found just once. Sequencing was performed on CD4+ T cells from blood, taken 12 months after liver transplant. These receptors came from a human patient who received a liver transplant. Among the T cells, some may be from the graft donor.

J is TRBJ2-5 and V is TRBV15; either TRBD1 or TRBD2 may fit D (5 bases each). Germline assignment: CDR1 LNHNV and CDR2 YYDKDF (reference sequence). CDR3 length: 14 amino acids. Trimming removed 1 base at V and 3 bases at J, with 9 bases between. CDR3 coding DNA: TGTGCCACCAGCAGAGTGAGAGGGGAAGAGACCCAGTACTTC. This codes for CATSRVRGEETQYF.

The rearrangement joins TRBV2 to TRBJ1-5; D gene ambiguous. This CDR3 spans 14 amino acids. Germline assignment: CDR1 SNHLY and CDR2 FYNNEI. V lost 6 bases to trimming and J lost 2 bases, with 11 bases between them. In nucleotides, the CDR3 is TGTGCCAGCAGCGAGGGAATGGGCAATCAGCCCCAGCATTTT. It codes for CASSEGMGNQPQHF. The complete variable domain, with remaining parts taken from reference TRBV2 and TRBJ1-5, reads EPEVTQTPSHQVTQMGQEVILRCVPISNHLYFYWYRQILGQKVEFLVSFYNNEISEKSEIFDDQFSVERPDGSNFTLKIRSTKLEDSAMYFCASSEGMGNQPQHFGDGTRLSIL.

The chain carries TRBV5-4 and TRBJ2-2, with 8 bases that match TRBD1. CDR3 length equals 16 residues. Germline assignment: CDR1 SGHNT and CDR2 YYREEE (reference sequence). J lost 4 bases, V lost 1 base, and 6 bases had no gene match. In DNA, the CDR3 is TGTGCCAGCAGCTTGCCTTGGACAGGGACCACCGGGGAGCTGTTTTTT. Amino acid sequence: CASSLPWTGTTGELFF.